This T cell receptor beta chain stems from a study of blood T cell repertoires in COVID-19. The CDR3 consists of 13 residues. V lost 3 bases and J lost 4, with 9 bases in between. Germline V gene lookup returns CDR1 SNHLY and CDR2 FYNNEI. The protocol was immunoSEQ multiplex PCR, while the TCRdb copy is restricted to in-frame clones and leaves out a portion. Altogether roughly 190,000 clones are present, over 80% being singletons, with the ten largest covering under 4%. V and J are TRBV2 and TRBJ1-2; D perhaps matches TRBD1 (5 bases). Sequencing was performed on PBMCs or T cells enriched from blood (not recorded which). The source is a young woman who had been exposed to COVID-19. In nucleotides, the CDR3 is TGTGCCAGCAGTGATCAGGGCCCCTATGGCTACACCTTC. It is translated as CASSDQGPYGYTF. Variable domain in full (rest from reference TRBV2 and TRBJ1-2): EPEVTQTPSHQVTQMGQEVILRCVPISNHLYFYWYRQILGQKVEFLVSFYNNEISEKSEIFDDQFSVERPDGSNFTLKIRSTKLEDSAMYFCASSDQGPYGYTFGSGTRLTVV.